This TCR beta chain emerged from a study of PD-L1 blockade in urothelial cancer. Study as a whole: Researchers looked at the blood 3 weeks (second dose) and 6 weeks after treatment began. There were a median of approximately 140,000 T cells in blood samples.

The CDR3 sequence is 14 residues long. Trimming shortened V by 0 bases and J by 10 bases, and 12 bases separated the two germline ends. Germline CDR1 reads ENHRY; CDR2 reads SYGVKD. Time point described: peripheral blood 6 weeks after treatment start. About this clone itself: What it binds is not known.

Whole-study results and caveats: The study found that durable-benefit patients expanded tumor-associated blood clones more at 3 weeks.

Synthetic analogs of TCR templates were spiked into every PCR. Measured with immunoSEQ multiplex PCR; TCRdb has only the in-frame clones, and not every one. The table includes tens of thousands of clones, approximately 82% detected once. Material: PBMCs, obtained around atezolizumab (anti-PD-L1) treatment. This receptor was obtained from a man aged 65 to 85 with urothelial cancer. The gene calls are TRBV10-3 and TRBJ1-4; tentative D call: TRBD1 (6 bases). Written as DNA, the CDR3 is TGTGCCATCAGTGAGTCGACGGGGGGCGGAAAACTGTTTTTT. Translating it yields CAISESTGGGKLFF.